This T cell receptor (beta chain) was captured by sequencing in a study of OX40 agonist ivuxolimab in advanced cancers. Turning to the overall study: Ivuxolimab was a fully human IgG2 agonistic monoclonal antibody targeting the costimulatory receptor OX40 (CD134). The paper covers the monotherapy dose-escalation part of the phase I ivuxolimab trial, which included N of about 50 patients. In the dose-escalation cohort, approximately 82% of patients were male, and the mean age was approximately 60 years, with a range of roughly 20 to 80. Partial responses occurred in three dose-escalation patients, of whom one had hepatocellular carcinoma and two had cutaneous melanoma. Among the roughly 52 dose-escalation patients, some 20 had hepatocellular carcinoma, approximately 15 melanoma, 9 renal cell carcinoma and 9 head and neck cancer. Intravenous ivuxolimab was administered to patients every 2 weeks at six dose levels: 0.01, 0.1, 0.3, 1.5, 3 and 10 mg/kg. Peripheral TCRbeta sequencing was intended to test whether TCR sequence diversity was altered and clonal T-cell expansion was caused by ivuxolimab. Prior anti-PD-1, anti-PD-L1 or anti-CTLA-4 therapy was permitted, and approximately 39% of dose-escalation patients had received checkpoint inhibitors. Findings and caveats that apply to the study as a whole: At doses of 0.1 to 3.0 mg/kg, clonal expansion of both CD4+ and CD8+ T cells in blood was seen between baseline and week 6. After ivuxolimab, CD8+ T cells had more expanded clones than CD4+ T cells on average. In partial responders in the 0.1-3.0 mg/kg groups, normalized peripheral clonal expansion was found to be among the lowest, especially among CD8+ T cells. The antigen specificity of the clonally expanded peripheral T cells was not determined. Low levels of normalized T-cell clonal expansion were also shown by some nonresponding patients.

Turning to this clone: Its antigen remains undetermined. No much larger clone exists at a distance of one base, and base qualities are not known.

For sequencing of the TCRbeta CDR3 region, genomic DNA was extracted from the sorted cells. The immunoSEQ Assay was used for sequencing of TCRbeta CDR3 regions. The source is immuneACCESS, and TCRdb retained only in-frame sequences with V and J called. Part of the clones is not carried over; for the studies checked, unresolved V genes explain less than half of this, and the remainder is unexplained. This sample gives tens of thousands of clones in total; 89% of them show up just once. Around 16% of the sample is in the top ten clones. Patients with a history of autoimmune disease or receiving systemic immunosuppression were excluded from the trial. Peripheral blood for TCR sequencing was collected from all dose cohorts at baseline, on cycle 4 day 1, and on cycle 7 day 1. Samples were obtained from an open-label, multicenter, first-in-human phase I dose-escalation trial of ivuxolimab. The trial enrolled adults with locally advanced or metastatic head and neck squamous cell, hepatocellular, melanoma or renal cell carcinoma. CD4+ and CD8+ T cells were sorted separately from peripheral blood before TCR sequencing.

This TCR came from an adult with an advanced solid tumor such as melanoma, head and neck, liver or kidney cancer. The starting material was CD4+ or CD8+ T cells sorted from blood, obtained in a trial of the OX40 agonist ivuxolimab.

The CDR3 reads as follows: CSVVIREQFF. The nucleotide sequence reads TGCAGCGTTGTAATCCGGGAGCAGTTCTTC. The rearrangement combines TRBV29-1 with TRBJ2-1, with no reliable assignment of the D segment. Per the germline V gene, SQVTM is the CDR1 and ANQGSEA is the CDR2. Taken from cysteine to phenylalanine, the CDR3 has 10 residues. The only DNA kept is the CDR3, 30 bases in frame from the first base. V is reduced by 4 bases and J by 10 bases, leaving a spacing of 8 bases between them.